This passage covers 10 T cell receptor beta chains from one sample sequenced in a study of blood T cell dynamics during melanoma immunotherapy. Assay used: immunoSEQ multiplex PCR; TCRdb lists only in-frame clones, some missing. The data show approximately 4,400 clones, around 78% seen once. The time point denotes: week 3, after first cycle of checkpoint inhibitor. This specimen consisted of blood, obtained from a patient treated with checkpoint blockade. All receptors come from a human donor with melanoma.

The chain couples TRBV5-1 to TRBJ2-2; no clear D gene. In germline, CDR1 is SGHRS, CDR2 YFSETQ. Deletions cut 0 bases from V and 2 bases from J, with 8 bases between. This CDR3 spans 15 amino acids. Written as DNA, the CDR3 is TGCGCCAGCAGCTTGGGGCAGACTAACACCGGGGAGCTGTTTTTT. Translation gives CASSLGQTNTGELFF.

This clone is medium-sized within its sample. The V and J genes are TRBV29-1 and TRBJ1-2; D not certain. Germline V lookup: CDR1 SQVTM, CDR2 ANQGSEA. The V end lost 7 bases, the J end lost 8 bases, and 11 bases lay between the germline ends. There are 10 residues in the CDR3. CDR3 region: CSASQEGYTF. CDR3 nucleotides: TGCAGCGCCTCTCAAGAAGGCTACACCTTC.

The rearrangement uses TRBV19 and TRBJ1-4; no reliable D call. V was trimmed by 5 bases and J by 0 bases, leaving 7 bases between them. The CDR3 consists of 14 residues. Germline-derived CDR1 and CDR2 are LNHDA and SQIVND (reference sequence). The CDR3 is CASSSGSTNEKLFF. CDR3 nucleotide sequence: TGTGCCAGTAGTTCAGGATCAACTAATGAAAAACTGTTTTTT.

The DNA of the CDR3 is TGTGCCAGTAGTACCGACAGTGCCCTTGAAGCTTTCTTT. It encodes CASSTDSALEAFF. The V gene is TRBV19, the J gene TRBJ1-1; possible D gene TRBD1, 5 bases. Trimming left V 4 bases short and J 7 bases short, with 13 bases between. The CDR3 length is 13 residues. Germline V lookup: CDR1 LNHDA, CDR2 SQIVND (reference sequence).

This chain links TRBV7-6 with TRBJ2-3; D not resolved. Germline CDR1 and CDR2: SGHVS and FNYEAQ. V lost 7 bases and J lost 0, with 14 bases in between. CDR3 length: 15 residues. This CDR3 reads CASTSWSSSTDTQYF. The CDR3 DNA reads TGTGCCAGCACCTCCTGGAGTTCTAGCACAGATACGCAGTATTTT.

The J gene is TRBJ1-1, the V gene TRBV5-1; 7 bases map to TRBD1. The germline V gene encodes CDR1 SGHRS and CDR2 YFSETQ. Trimming cost V 4 bases and J 7 bases; bases outside gene matches: 10. This CDR3 is 14 amino acids long. CDR3: CASSGGPGGSEAFF. The CDR3 coding sequence is TGCGCCAGCAGCGGAGGGCCAGGGGGTAGTGAAGCTTTCTTT.

This chain uses TRBV11-3 with TRBJ1-1; 10 bases fit TRBD1. V lost 5 bases to trimming and J lost 1 base; unmatched junction nucleotides: 7. Germline lookup yields CDR1 SGHNT and CDR2 YENEEA. The CDR3 contains 16 residues. DNA of the CDR3: TGTGCCAGCAGCCTGGGGACAGGGGTAACGAACACTGAAGCTTTCTTT. Encoded protein: CASSLGTGVTNTEAFF.

The V and J genes are TRBV6-5 and TRBJ1-3; 7 bases align to TRBD1. This CDR3 has 12 amino acids. J gave up 7 bases and V 5 bases, and 2 bases lay outside the gene matches. Germline V CDR1 and CDR2: MNHEY, SVGAGI. CDR3 DNA sequence: TGTGCCAGCAGTCCAGGGGGTAACACCATATATTTT. As protein: CASSPGGNTIYF.

This clone has a single count. This chain joins TRBV4-2 and TRBJ2-5; D is perhaps TRBD2 (6 bases). The CDR3 contains 15 residues. CDR1 LGHNA and CDR2 YNFKEQ come from the germline V gene. V was pared by 0 bases and J by 3 bases, with 11 bases between. CDR3 DNA: TGTGCCAGCAGCCAAGATAGGGGAGGTGAAGAGACCCAGTACTTC. It encodes CASSQDRGGEETQYF.

V is TRBV5-1 and J is TRBJ1-5; no firm D call. Germline-derived CDR1 and CDR2 are SGHRS and YFSETQ. The length of the CDR3 is 15 residues. The ends were cut back, 4 bases at V and 1 base at J, with 12 bases in the middle. CDR3: CASSPSVGSNQPQHF. The CDR3 nucleotides are TGCGCCAGCAGCCCATCGGTGGGGAGCAATCAGCCCCAGCATTTT.